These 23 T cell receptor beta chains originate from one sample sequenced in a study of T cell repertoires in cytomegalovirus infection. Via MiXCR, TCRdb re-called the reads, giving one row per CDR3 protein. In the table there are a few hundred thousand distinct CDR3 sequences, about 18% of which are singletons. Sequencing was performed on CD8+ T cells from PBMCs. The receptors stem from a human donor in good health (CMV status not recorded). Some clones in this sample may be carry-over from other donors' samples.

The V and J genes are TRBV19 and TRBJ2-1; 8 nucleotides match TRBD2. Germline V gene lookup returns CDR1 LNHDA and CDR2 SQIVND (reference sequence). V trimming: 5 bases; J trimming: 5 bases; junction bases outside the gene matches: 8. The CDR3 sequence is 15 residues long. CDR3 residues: CASSPRGGLNNEQFF. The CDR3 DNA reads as TGTGCCAGTAGTCCTCGGGGGGGCCTCAACAATGAGCAGTTCTTC.

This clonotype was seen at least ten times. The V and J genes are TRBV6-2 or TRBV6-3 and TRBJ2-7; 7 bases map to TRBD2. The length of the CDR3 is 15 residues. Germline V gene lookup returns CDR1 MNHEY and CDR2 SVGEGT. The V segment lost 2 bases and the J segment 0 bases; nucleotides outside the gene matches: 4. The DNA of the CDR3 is TGTGCCAGCAGTTACACAGCGGGGATCTCCTACGAGCAGTACTTC. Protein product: CASSYTAGISYEQYF.

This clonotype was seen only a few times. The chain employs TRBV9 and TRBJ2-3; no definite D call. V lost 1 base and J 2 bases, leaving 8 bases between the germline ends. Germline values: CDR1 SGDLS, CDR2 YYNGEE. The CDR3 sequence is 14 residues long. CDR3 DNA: TGTGCCAGCAGCGTAACCACTTCCACAGATACGCAGTATTTT. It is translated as CASSVTTSTDTQYF.

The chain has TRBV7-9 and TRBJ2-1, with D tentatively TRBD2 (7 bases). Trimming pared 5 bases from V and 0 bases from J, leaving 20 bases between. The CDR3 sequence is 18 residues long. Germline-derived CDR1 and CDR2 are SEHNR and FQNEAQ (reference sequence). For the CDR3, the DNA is TGTGCCAGCAGCCCGAGAATCAGGGGAGGGAGCTCCTACAATGAGCAGTTCTTC. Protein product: CASSPRIRGGSSYNEQFF.

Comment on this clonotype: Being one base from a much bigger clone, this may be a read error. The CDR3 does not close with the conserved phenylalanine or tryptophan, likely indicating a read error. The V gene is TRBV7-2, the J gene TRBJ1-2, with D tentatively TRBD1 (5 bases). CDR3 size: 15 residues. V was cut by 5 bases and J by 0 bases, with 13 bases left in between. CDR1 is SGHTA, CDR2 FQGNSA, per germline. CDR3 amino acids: CASSRRAEANYGYTL. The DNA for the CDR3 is TGTGCCAGCAGCCGCAGGGCGGAAGCTAACTATGGCTACACCCTC.

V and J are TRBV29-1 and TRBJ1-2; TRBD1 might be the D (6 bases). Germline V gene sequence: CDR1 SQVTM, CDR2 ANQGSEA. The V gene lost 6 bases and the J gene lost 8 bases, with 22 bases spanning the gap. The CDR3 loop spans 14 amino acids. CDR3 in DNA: TGCAGCGTCTCGGGGGCAGACAAGGGGGAAGGCTACACCTTC. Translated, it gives CSVSGADKGEGYTF.

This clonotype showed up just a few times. The CDR3 is CASSSGTGQPQHF. CDR3 DNA sequence: TGTGCCAGCAGCTCGGGGACTGGGCAGCCCCAGCATTTT. The rearrangement links TRBV7-4 to TRBJ1-5, with D perhaps matching TRBD1 (5 bases). Germline CDR1 reads SGHVT; CDR2 reads SQSDAQ. Trimming removed 4 bases from V and 7 bases from J, with 11 bases in between. This CDR3 is 13 amino acids long.

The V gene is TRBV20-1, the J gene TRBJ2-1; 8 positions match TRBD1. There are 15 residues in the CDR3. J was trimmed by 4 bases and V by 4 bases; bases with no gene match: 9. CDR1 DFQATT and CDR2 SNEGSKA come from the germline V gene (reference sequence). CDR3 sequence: CSATGQGGMYNEQFF. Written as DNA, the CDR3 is TGCAGTGCTACCGGACAGGGAGGCATGTACAATGAGCAGTTCTTC.

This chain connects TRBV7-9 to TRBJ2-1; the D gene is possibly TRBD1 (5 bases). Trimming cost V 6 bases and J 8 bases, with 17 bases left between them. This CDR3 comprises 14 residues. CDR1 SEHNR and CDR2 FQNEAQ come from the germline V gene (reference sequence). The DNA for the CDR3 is TGTGCCAGCAGGCTTAGATCAGGGATAGATGAGCAGTTCTTC. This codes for CASRLRSGIDEQFF.

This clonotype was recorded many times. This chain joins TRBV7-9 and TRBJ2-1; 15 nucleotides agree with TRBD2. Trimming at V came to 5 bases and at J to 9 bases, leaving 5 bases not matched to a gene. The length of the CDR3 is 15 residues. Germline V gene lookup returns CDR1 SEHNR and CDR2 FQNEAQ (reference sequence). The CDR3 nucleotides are TGTGCCAGCAGCACAGGGACTAGCGGGGGGACTGAGCAGTTCTTC. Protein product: CASSTGTSGGTEQFF.

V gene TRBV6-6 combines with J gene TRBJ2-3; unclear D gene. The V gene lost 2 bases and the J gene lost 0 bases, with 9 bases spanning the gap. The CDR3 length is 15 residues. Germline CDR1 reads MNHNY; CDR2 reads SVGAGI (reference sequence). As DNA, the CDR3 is TGTGCCAGCAGTTACGTAGTGGGAAGCACAGATACGCAGTATTTT. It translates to CASSYVVGSTDTQYF.

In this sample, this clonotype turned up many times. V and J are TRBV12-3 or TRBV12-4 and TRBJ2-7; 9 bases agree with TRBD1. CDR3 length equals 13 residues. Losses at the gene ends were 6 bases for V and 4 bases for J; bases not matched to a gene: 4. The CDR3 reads CASSLGQGYEQYF. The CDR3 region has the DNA TGTGCCAGCAGCCTTGGACAGGGGTACGAGCAGTACTTC.

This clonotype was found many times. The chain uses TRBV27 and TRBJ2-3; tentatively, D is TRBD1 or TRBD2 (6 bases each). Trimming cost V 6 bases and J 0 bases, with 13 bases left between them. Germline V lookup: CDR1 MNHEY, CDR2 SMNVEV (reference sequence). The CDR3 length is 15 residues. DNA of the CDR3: TGTGCCAGCAGCCCACGGGGGACAAGCACAGATACGCAGTATTTT. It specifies CASSPRGTSTDTQYF.

The CDR3 DNA reads as TGCAGTGCTAGAGATCCCCTAGCGGGGTTGAACGAGCAGTACTTC. Translated: CSARDPLAGLNEQYF. The chain links TRBV20-1 to TRBJ2-7; 9 bases are a match to TRBD2. With 0 bases clipped from V and 5 bases from J, the junction kept 8 bases outside the gene matches. This CDR3 comprises 15 residues. Per germline, CDR1 DFQATT and CDR2 SNEGSKA (reference sequence).

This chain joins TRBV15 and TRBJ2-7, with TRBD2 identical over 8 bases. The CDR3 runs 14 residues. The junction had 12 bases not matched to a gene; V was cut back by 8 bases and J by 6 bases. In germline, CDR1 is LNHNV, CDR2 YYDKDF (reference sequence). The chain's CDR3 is CATSRGGAASEQYF. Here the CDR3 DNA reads TGTGCCACCTCCCGGGGGGGGGCGGCCTCCGAGCAGTACTTC.

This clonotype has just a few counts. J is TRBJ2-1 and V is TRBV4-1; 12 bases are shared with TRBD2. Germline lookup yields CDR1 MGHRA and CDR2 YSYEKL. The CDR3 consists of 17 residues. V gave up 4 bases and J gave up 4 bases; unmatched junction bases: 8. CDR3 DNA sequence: TGCGCCAGCAGCCTAAGACTAGCGGGGGACCTGTACAATGAGCAGTTCTTC. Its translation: CASSLRLAGDLYNEQFF.

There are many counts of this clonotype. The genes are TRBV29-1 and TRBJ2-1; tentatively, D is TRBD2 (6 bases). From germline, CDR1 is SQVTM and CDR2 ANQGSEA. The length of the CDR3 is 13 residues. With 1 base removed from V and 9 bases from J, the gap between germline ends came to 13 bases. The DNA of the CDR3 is TGCAGCGTTGAAGTTGGGGGAGGCAGTGAGCAGTTCTTC. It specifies CSVEVGGGSEQFF.

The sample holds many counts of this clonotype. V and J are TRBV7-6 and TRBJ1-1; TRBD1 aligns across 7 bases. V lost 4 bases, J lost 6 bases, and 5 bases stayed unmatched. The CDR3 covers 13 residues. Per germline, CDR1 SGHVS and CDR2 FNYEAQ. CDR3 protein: CASSSAGGSEAFF. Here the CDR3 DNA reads TGTGCCAGCAGCTCGGCAGGGGGGTCTGAAGCTTTCTTT.

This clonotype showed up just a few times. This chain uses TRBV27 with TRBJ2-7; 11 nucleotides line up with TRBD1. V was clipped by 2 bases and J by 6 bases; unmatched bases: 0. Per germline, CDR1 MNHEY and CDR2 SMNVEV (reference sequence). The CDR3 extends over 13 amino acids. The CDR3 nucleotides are TGTGCCAGCAGTTTAGGGACAGGGGGCGAGCAGTACTTC. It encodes CASSLGTGGEQYF.

This chain's CDR3 is CASSLFGGGAHTEAFF. For the CDR3, the DNA is TGTGCCAGCAGCTTATTCGGGGGGGGAGCTCACACTGAAGCTTTCTTT. The chain couples TRBV13 to TRBJ1-1; a possible D gene is TRBD1 (5 bases). V dropped 2 bases and J dropped 3 bases, with 16 bases sitting between them. From germline, CDR1 is PRHDT and CDR2 FYEKMQ (reference sequence). The CDR3 consists of 16 residues. The full variable domain, its missing parts supplied by reference TRBV13 and TRBJ1-1, is AAGVIQSPRHLIKEKRETATLKCYPIPRHDTVYWYQQGPGQDPQFLISFYEKMQSDKGSIPDRFSAQQFSDYHSELNMSSLELGDSALYFCASSLFGGGAHTEAFFGQGTRLTVV.

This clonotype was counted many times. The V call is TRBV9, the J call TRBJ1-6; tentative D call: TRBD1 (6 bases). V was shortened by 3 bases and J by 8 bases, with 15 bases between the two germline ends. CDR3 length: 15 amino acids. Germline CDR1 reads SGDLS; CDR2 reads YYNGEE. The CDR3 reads CASSATGAGDSPLHF. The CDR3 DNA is TGTGCCAGCAGCGCCACGGGGGCTGGGGATTCACCCCTCCACTTT.

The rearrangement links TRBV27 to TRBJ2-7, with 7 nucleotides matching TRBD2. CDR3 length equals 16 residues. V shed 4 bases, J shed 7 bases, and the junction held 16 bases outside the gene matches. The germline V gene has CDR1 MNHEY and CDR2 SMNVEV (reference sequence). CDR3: CASSSQVMAGVGEQYF. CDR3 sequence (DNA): TGTGCCAGCAGTTCGCAGGTTATGGCGGGGGTGGGTGAGCAGTACTTC.

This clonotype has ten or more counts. The CDR3 is CASSLALGFANSPLHF. In DNA, the CDR3 is TGTGCCAGCAGCTTAGCGCTCGGGTTTGCTAATTCACCCCTCCACTTT. The genes are TRBV7-6 and TRBJ1-6; no reliable D call. Trimming took 0 bases from V and 6 from J, leaving 12 bases between them. The CDR3 covers 16 residues. Germline V CDR1 and CDR2: SGHVS, FNYEAQ.